A selection of T cell receptor beta chains follows, all from one sample in a study of molecular identifiers for immune sequencing clone quantification. TCRdb re-called the PCR reads through MiXCR, storing one row per CDR3 protein. The repertoire has roughly 320,000 distinct CDR3 sequences, about 23% of them found once; the top ten carry about 0.71%. Material for sequencing was naive CD8+ T cells from blood, with Jurkat cell RNA spiked in. These receptors came from a human donor in good health. Some libraries in this study had Jurkat cell RNA spiked in. CDR3s leave out the opening cysteine and the closing phenylalanine or tryptophan. The D gene is left open where the match is weak. Only some rows state a clone size, as once, few, many or a class for expanded clones.

V gene: TRBV28
D gene: NA
CDR3 length: 14
clone size: many
CDR3 protein: ASTLGPGNSNQPQH

V gene: TRBV6-2/TRBV6-3
D gene: TRBD1
CDR3 length: 14
clone size: many
CDR3 protein: ASSSRDRGNTGELF

V gene: TRBV27
D gene: TRBD2
CDR3 length: 15
clone size: NA
CDR3 protein: ASRLIVAGGPGDTQY

V gene: TRBV28
D gene: TRBD2
CDR3 length: 19
clone size: few
CDR3 protein: ASSYPRSSGRATVSTDTQY

V gene: TRBV4-3
D gene: TRBD2
CDR3 length: 15
clone size: NA
CDR3 protein: ASSQDTPSGGTDTQY

V gene: TRBV7-9
D gene: NA
CDR3 length: 12
clone size: many
CDR3 protein: ATSGEGGSSPLH

V gene: TRBV12-3/TRBV12-4
D gene: TRBD1
CDR3 length: 13
clone size: many
CDR3 protein: ASSYGTGGRDTQY

V gene: TRBV11-2
D gene: TRBD1
CDR3 length: 11
clone size: NA
CDR3 protein: ASRPTGSTEQF

V gene: TRBV6-1
D gene: NA
CDR3 length: 8
clone size: many
CDR3 protein: ASSYYEQY

V gene: TRBV29-1
D gene: NA
CDR3 length: 11
clone size: many
CDR3 protein: SAGGGTLYEQY

V gene: TRBV11-2
D gene: TRBD1
CDR3 length: 12
clone size: NA
CDR3 protein: ASSSHQGASEAF

V gene: TRBV28
D gene: TRBD1
CDR3 length: 13
clone size: many
CDR3 protein: ASRSQGQGKETQY

V gene: TRBV4-1
D gene: TRBD1
CDR3 length: 15
clone size: few
CDR3 protein: ASSLTQGTGSEETQY

V gene: TRBV7-9
D gene: NA
CDR3 length: 11
clone size: many
CDR3 protein: ASSSGAGTEAF

V gene: TRBV7-9
D gene: TRBD1
CDR3 length: 13
clone size: NA
CDR3 protein: ASSYGQGAITEAF

V gene: TRBV6-5
D gene: NA
CDR3 length: 13
clone size: NA
CDR3 protein: ASSYSLTNNNEQV

V gene: TRBV27
D gene: NA
CDR3 length: 16
clone size: NA
CDR3 protein: ASSLLAGSYSGANVLT

V gene: TRBV28
D gene: TRBD2
CDR3 length: 17
clone size: few
CDR3 protein: ASSFAAGGPRSSYNEQF

V gene: TRBV7-9
D gene: NA
CDR3 length: 15
clone size: NA
CDR3 protein: ASSARFDSPNSYEQY

V gene: TRBV5-4
D gene: NA
CDR3 length: 16
clone size: many
CDR3 protein: ASSKRGGAFVEANVLT

V gene: TRBV6-1
D gene: NA
CDR3 length: 12
clone size: NA
CDR3 protein: ASSEGSNFYEQY

V gene: TRBV10-3
D gene: NA
CDR3 length: 13
clone size: NA
CDR3 protein: AISDYLDPPSEQY

V gene: TRBV9
D gene: TRBD2
CDR3 length: 14
clone size: few
CDR3 protein: ASSIDSGGRTDTQY

V gene: TRBV4-3
D gene: NA
CDR3 length: 14
clone size: few
CDR3 protein: ASSQDFATSYNEQF

V gene: TRBV14
D gene: NA
CDR3 length: 14
clone size: many
CDR3 protein: ASSQSSPQLNSPLH

V gene: TRBV19
D gene: NA
CDR3 length: 12
clone size: few
CDR3 protein: ATTPEASSYEQY

V gene: TRBV7-6
D gene: NA
CDR3 length: 13
clone size: NA
CDR3 protein: ASSSGISLSGELF

V gene: TRBV19
D gene: NA
CDR3 length: 12
clone size: many
CDR3 protein: ASSIASNTGELF

V gene: TRBV28
D gene: NA
CDR3 length: 15
clone size: many
CDR3 protein: ASSTWDNNPTQETQY

V gene: TRBV7-9
D gene: TRBD1
CDR3 length: 15
clone size: NA
CDR3 protein: ASSLAGTGTGRYKQY

V gene: TRBV7-6
D gene: NA
CDR3 length: 12
clone size: NA
CDR3 protein: ASSLQYSGNTIY

V gene: TRBV28
D gene: NA
CDR3 length: 12
clone size: many
CDR3 protein: ASSLGLANYGYT

V gene: TRBV7-2
D gene: NA
CDR3 length: 12
clone size: many
CDR3 protein: ASSFAGPGDTQY

V gene: TRBV30
D gene: TRBD2
CDR3 length: 13
clone size: NA
CDR3 protein: AWSSGSGNTDTHY

V gene: TRBV20-1
D gene: NA
CDR3 length: 12
clone size: few
CDR3 protein: SAPRQEWDTEAS

V gene: TRBV7-6
D gene: NA
CDR3 length: 13
clone size: few
CDR3 protein: ASSLSPPSYNEQF

V gene: TRBV3-1
D gene: TRBD1
CDR3 length: 14
clone size: many
CDR3 protein: ASSPSPGTGNYGYT

V gene: TRBV7-9
D gene: NA
CDR3 length: 13
clone size: NA
CDR3 protein: ASSSNHKPDQPQH

V gene: TRBV24-1
D gene: NA
CDR3 length: 15
clone size: few
CDR3 protein: ATSDLAAVFSNTEAF

V gene: TRBV7-2
D gene: NA
CDR3 length: 14
clone size: few
CDR3 protein: ASSSPAQAFTDTQY

V gene: TRBV30
D gene: TRBD1
CDR3 length: 12
clone size: many
CDR3 protein: AWSRDRVRQPQH

V gene: TRBV3-1
D gene: TRBD1
CDR3 length: 13
clone size: few
CDR3 protein: ASSQRLGQDYEQY

V gene: TRBV4-1
D gene: NA
CDR3 length: 14
clone size: NA
CDR3 protein: ASSQGVGRGPNIQY

V gene: TRBV28
D gene: TRBD1
CDR3 length: 10
clone size: few
CDR3 protein: ASSGQAYEQY

V gene: TRBV4-3
D gene: TRBD2
CDR3 length: 14
clone size: few
CDR3 protein: ASRAGTSGATGELF

V gene: TRBV25-1
D gene: NA
CDR3 length: 14
clone size: NA
CDR3 protein: ASSGAGVRIVEKLF

V gene: TRBV3-1
D gene: NA
CDR3 length: 13
clone size: few
CDR3 protein: ASSPTGPAFYEQY

V gene: TRBV29-1
D gene: NA
CDR3 length: 11
clone size: few
CDR3 protein: SVEARIRDTQY

V gene: TRBV27
D gene: TRBD2
CDR3 length: 12
clone size: few
CDR3 protein: ASSFSGGADTQY

V gene: TRBV3-1
D gene: TRBD1
CDR3 length: 14
clone size: few
CDR3 protein: ASSQRTGGDTGELF

V gene: TRBV19
D gene: TRBD1
CDR3 length: 15
clone size: many
CDR3 protein: ASSIYWDRGRTDTQY

V gene: TRBV7-6
D gene: NA
CDR3 length: 10
clone size: many
CDR3 protein: ASSASLEEQF

V gene: TRBV29-1
D gene: NA
CDR3 length: 9
clone size: many
CDR3 protein: SVEATEGAF

V gene: TRBV7-9
D gene: NA
CDR3 length: 13
clone size: NA
CDR3 protein: ASSPGLTITDTQY